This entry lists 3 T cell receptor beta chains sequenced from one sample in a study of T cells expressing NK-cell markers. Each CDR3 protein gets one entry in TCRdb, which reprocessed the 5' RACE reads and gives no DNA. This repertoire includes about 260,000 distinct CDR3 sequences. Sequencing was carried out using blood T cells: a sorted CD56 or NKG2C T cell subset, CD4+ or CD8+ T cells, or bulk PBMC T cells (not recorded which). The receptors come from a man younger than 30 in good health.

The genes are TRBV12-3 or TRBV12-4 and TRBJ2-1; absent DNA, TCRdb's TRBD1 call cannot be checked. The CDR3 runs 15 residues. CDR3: CASASDRVHSYEQFF.

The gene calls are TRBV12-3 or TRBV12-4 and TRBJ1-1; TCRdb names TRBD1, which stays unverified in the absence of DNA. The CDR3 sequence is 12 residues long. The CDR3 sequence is CASSTRGLEAFF.

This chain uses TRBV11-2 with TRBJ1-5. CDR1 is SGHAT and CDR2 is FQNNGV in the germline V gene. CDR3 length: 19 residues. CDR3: CASSLDEGSLFDRNQPQHF. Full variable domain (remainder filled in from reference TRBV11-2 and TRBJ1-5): EAGVAQSPRYKIIEKRQSVAFWCNPISGHATLYWYQQILGQGPKLLIQFQNNGVVDDSQLPKDRFSAERLKGVDSTLKIQPAKLEDSAVYLCASSLDEGSLFDRNQPQHFGDGTRLSIL.